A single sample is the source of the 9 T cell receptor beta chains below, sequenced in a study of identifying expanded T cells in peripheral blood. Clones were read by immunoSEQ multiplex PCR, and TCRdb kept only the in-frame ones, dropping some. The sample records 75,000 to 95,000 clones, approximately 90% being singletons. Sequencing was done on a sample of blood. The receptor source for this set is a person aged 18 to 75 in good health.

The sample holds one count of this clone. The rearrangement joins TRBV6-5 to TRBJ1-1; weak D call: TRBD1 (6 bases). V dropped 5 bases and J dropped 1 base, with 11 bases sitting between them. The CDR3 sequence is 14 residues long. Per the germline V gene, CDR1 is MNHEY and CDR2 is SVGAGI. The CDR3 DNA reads TGTGCCAGCAGTCGGGACAATGGGAACACTGAAGCTTTCTTT. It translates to CASSRDNGNTEAFF.

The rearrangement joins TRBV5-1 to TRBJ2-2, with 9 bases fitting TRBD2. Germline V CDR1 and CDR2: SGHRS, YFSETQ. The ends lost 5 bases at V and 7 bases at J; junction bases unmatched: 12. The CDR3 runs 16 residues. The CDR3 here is CASRVNLAGDFGELFF. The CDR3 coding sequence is TGCGCCAGCAGGGTTAACTTAGCGGGAGATTTCGGGGAGCTGTTTTTT.

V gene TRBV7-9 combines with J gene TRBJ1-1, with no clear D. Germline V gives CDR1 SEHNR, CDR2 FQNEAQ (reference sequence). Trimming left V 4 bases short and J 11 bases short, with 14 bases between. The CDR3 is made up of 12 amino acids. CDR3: CASSSSLLSAFF. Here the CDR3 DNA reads TGTGCCAGCAGCTCCAGTTTATTATCTGCTTTCTTT.

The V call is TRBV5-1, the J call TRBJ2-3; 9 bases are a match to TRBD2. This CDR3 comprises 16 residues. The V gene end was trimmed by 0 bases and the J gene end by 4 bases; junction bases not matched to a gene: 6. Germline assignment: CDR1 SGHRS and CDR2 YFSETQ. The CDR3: CASSLGVSGGADTQYF. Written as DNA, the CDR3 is TGCGCCAGCAGCTTGGGTGTTAGCGGGGGTGCAGATACGCAGTATTTT. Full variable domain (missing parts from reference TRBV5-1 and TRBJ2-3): KAGVTQTPRYLIKTRGQQVTLSCSPISGHRSVSWYQQTPGQGLQFLFEYFSETQRNKGNFPGRFSGRQFSNSRSEMNVSTLELGDSALYLCASSLGVSGGADTQYFGPGTRLTVL.

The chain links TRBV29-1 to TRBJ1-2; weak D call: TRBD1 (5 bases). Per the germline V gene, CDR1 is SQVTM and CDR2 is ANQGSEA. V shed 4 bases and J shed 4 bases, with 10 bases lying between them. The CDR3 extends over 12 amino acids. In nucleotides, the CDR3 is TGCAGCGTTGCGAAGGGGACCTATGGCTACACCTTC. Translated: CSVAKGTYGYTF.

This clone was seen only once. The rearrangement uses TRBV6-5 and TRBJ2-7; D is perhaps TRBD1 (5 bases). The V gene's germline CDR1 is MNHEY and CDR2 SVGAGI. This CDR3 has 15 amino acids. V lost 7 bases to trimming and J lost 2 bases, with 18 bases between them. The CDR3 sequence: CASTLSQGAPYEQYF. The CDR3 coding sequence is TGTGCCAGCACTTTATCACAAGGGGCACCCTACGAGCAGTACTTC.

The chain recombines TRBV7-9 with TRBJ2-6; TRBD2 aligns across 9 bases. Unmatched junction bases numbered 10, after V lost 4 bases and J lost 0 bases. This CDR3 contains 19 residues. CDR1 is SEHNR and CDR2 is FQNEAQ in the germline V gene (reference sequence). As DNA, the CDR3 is TGTGCCAGCAGCTCGACTAGCGGCAGGACCCTCTCTGGGGCCAACGTCCTGACTTTC. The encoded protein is CASSSTSGRTLSGANVLTF.

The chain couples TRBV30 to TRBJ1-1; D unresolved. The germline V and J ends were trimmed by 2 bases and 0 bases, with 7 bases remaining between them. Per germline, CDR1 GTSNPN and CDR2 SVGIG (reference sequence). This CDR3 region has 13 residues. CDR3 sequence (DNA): TGTGCCTGGAGTCTCGATATGAACACTGAAGCTTTCTTT. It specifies CAWSLDMNTEAFF.

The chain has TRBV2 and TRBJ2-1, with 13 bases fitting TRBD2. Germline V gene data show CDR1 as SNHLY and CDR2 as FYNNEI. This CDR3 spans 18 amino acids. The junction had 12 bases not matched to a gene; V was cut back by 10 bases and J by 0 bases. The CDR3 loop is CATEWTSGGHSSYNEQFF. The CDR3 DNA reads TGTGCCACCGAATGGACTAGCGGGGGTCATAGCTCCTACAATGAGCAGTTCTTC. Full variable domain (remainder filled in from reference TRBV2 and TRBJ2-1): EPEVTQTPSHQVTQMGQEVILRCVPISNHLYFYWYRQILGQKVEFLVSFYNNEISEKSEIFDDQFSVERPDGSNFTLKIRSTKLEDSAMYFCATEWTSGGHSSYNEQFFGPGTRLTVL.